This T cell receptor beta chain was identified in a study of T cell repertoires in cytomegalovirus infection. Via MiXCR, TCRdb re-called the reads, giving one row per CDR3 protein. The table has fewer than 950,000 distinct CDR3 sequences, about 30% seen once. Per the germline V gene, CDR1 is LNHNV and CDR2 is YYDKDF (reference sequence). Trimming cost V 0 bases and J 0 bases; bases outside gene matches: 12. This CDR3 spans 20 amino acids. As regards this clonotype: Its cognate antigen is unknown.

The V gene is TRBV15, the J gene TRBJ2-7, with TRBD1 matching over 12 bases. The sequence derives from a human donor in good health (CMV status not recorded). Some clones in this sample may be carry-over from other donors' samples. The specimen comprised cultured CD8+ T cells from PBMCs, sampled from culture after CMV antigen stimulation. The CDR3 nucleotides read TGTGCCACCAGCAGAGATCCCCGGGACAGGGGGCCCCTCAGCTCCTACGAGCAGTACTTC. This gives the protein CATSRDPRDRGPLSSYEQYF.